What follows describes a single T cell receptor beta chain. This entry is derived from a study of blood T cell repertoires in COVID-19. About the research overall: Collection of acute and convalescent COVID-19 samples took place in the United States, Italy and Spain.

Methods used by the authors: Using reference gene primer amplification, nucleated cell counts were estimated. Some clones are missing from TCRdb's copy, which holds only in-frame ones; the method was immunoSEQ multiplex PCR. V and J calls and clone size are copied from that table; D and trimming were computed from the DNA. The profile shows tens of thousands of clones, approximately 83% of them singletons. The germline V gene has CDR1 KGHSH and CDR2 LQKENI. The CDR3 runs to 16 residues. V was clipped by 0 bases and J by 3 bases, with 12 bases between them. This sequence was found in a human donor in a cohort sampled during active COVID-19. Sequences were obtained from peripheral blood. V and J are TRBV18 and TRBJ2-1, with D perhaps TRBD1 (6 bases). The CDR3 region has the DNA TGTGCCAGCTCACCACCGGTCCCCAGGGGCTACAATGAGCAGTTCTTC. This codes for CASSPPVPRGYNEQFF.